This T cell receptor beta chain emerged from a study of T cells after yellow fever vaccination (dated by TCRdb to the late 2010s). Regarding the study in general: The SMART-Seq v4 Ultra Low Input RNA kit was used to prepare libraries from fractions with low cell numbers. Bulk TCR alpha and beta repertoires were sequenced longitudinally to track T-cell clones before and after primary and booster YFV17D yellow fever vaccination. Two healthy male donors, one aged 18 to 30 and one aged 30 to 40 years, were included in the cohort. Blood was drawn at multiple timepoints before and after primary and secondary immunization, with bulk PBMC replicates and cell subsets isolated. Broader findings and caveats from the paper: FACS-sorted repertoires could contain abundant contaminating clonotypes from the bulk population, so computational filtering was required. Because only a couple of donors were included in the study, the extent to which the findings can be generalized is limited. A small fraction of clonotypes showed up in both the CD4 and CD8 compartments, probably as a result of convergent recombination. The secondary T-cell response was weaker than the primary response but faster, peaking on day 5 instead of day 15. Most clones expanded after primary vaccination (about 96% of CD4 and roughly 88% of CD8) were re-detected after the booster, suggesting that broad memory maintenance occurred.

V ends up 5 bases short and J 5 bases short, with an unmatched junction base count of 13. The CDR3 holds 16 amino acids from the cysteine to the phenylalanine. Kept here is only the CDR3 DNA, which spans 48 bases and is read in frame from base 1. Remarks on this clonotype: The specificity of this receptor is unknown. Base qualities are not recorded, but no much larger clone differs from it by a single base.

TCR cDNA was synthesized by 5'RACE template switching, through which a universal primer site and unique molecular identifiers were introduced. Priming for cDNA synthesis came from both the TCR alpha and TCR beta constant segments. Two PCR steps were used to amplify libraries, with sample barcodes and sequencing adapters being added in the second step. Sequencing of libraries was performed on Illumina HiSeq 2500 (2x100 bp) or NovaSeq (2x150 bp). The source study handled its data this way. Demultiplexing of reads and collapsing into UMI consensus sequences were performed with MIGEC, and V(D)J alignment was carried out with MiXCR. Vaccine-responding clonotypes were defined with edgeR using replicate PBMC samples, requiring FDR below 0.01 and a log2 fold change above 5 up to day 15. Each bulk clonotype was labeled CD4 or CD8 based on which sequenced repertoire, CD4 or CD8, contained the clonotype at higher abundance. TCRdb reprocessed the public reads (quality trimming at Q25 with fastp, clone calling with MiXCR) and kept in-frame beta chains. Duplicate CDR3 protein sequences are folded into a single record with the most common DNA and genes. These V and J calls originate from TCRdb's pipeline instead of the authors' own analysis. Across this sample there are 620,000 or so distinct CDR3 sequences, with 9% to 15% seen only once. Jointly, the top ten make up 15% of the sample.

This specimen's treatment or condition label, per the study, means: live attenuated yellow fever vaccine strain. At each blood-draw timepoint, two biological replicates of bulk PBMCs were collected. PBMCs were isolated from peripheral blood using a standard Ficoll-Paque protocol. TriZol was used to extract RNA from bulk PBMCs, CD4 and CD8 fractions, and dextramer-positive and dextramer-negative fractions. This clonotype was sampled from a man younger than 45 who received the YFV17D yellow fever vaccine. The rearranged chain carries TRBV12-3 or TRBV12-4 and TRBJ2-3; 7 middle bases align to TRBD1. This sample comprised PBMCs, obtained on the day of the yellow fever booster vaccination. The bases are TGTGCCAGCAGTCCACAACAGGGGATAAGGGGAGATACGCAGTATTTT. Its protein is CASSPQQGIRGDTQYF.